This TCR beta chain came from a study of blood T cells in healthy people across ages. Study-wide background: With template switching, about one barcoded beta molecule was captured per two T cells. Notes on the study in general: As age increased, TCR beta diversity per million T cells fell in a roughly linear fashion.

In regard to this clonotype: The antigen is undetermined.

Trimming cost V 6 bases and J 0 bases; bases outside gene matches: 13. There are 19 residues in the CDR3. Germline CDR1 is MDHEN and CDR2 is SYDVKM. PCR was performed a second time for roughly 7 to 12 cycles using a sample-barcoded 5' primer and a J-beta primer mix. TCRdb itself ran the 5' RACE reads through MiXCR, one entry per CDR3 protein. The sample shows hundreds of thousands of distinct CDR3 sequences, 35% to 50% of them seen only once. This sequence was found in an elderly man in good health. This chain joins TRBV28 and TRBJ2-1; 11 nucleotides align to TRBD2. Input material: blood. CDR3 amino acids: CASRPTGLAVGSSYNEQFF. CDR3 bases: TGTGCCAGCAGACCTACGGGACTAGCGGTAGGGAGCTCCTACAATGAGCAGTTCTTC.